The clone carrying this T cell receptor beta chain turned up a few times. Seattle patients were enrolled during active infection and followed longitudinally. This sample was included in a study of blood T cell repertoires in COVID-19. Germline V gene data show CDR1 as LGHDT and CDR2 as YNNKEL (reference sequence). The CDR3 sequence is 13 residues long. V was pared by 4 bases and J by 13 bases, with 11 bases of the junction left unmatched. Per the original methods: Nucleated cell number was recorded as an estimate derived from reference gene primer amplification. Here immunoSEQ multiplex PCR was the method, and the copy in TCRdb shows in-frame clones only, minus some. The V and J calls and clone size are taken from that table; D and trimming were inferred from the DNA. The table includes 330,000 or so clones, roughly 87% detected once.

The material sequenced was peripheral blood. This receptor was obtained from a man aged 25 to 40 with COVID-19, enrolled during active disease. The genes are TRBV3-1 (or the pseudogene TRBV3-2) and TRBJ1-2, with 8 bases identical to TRBD1. This CDR3 reads CASSLTRTGQGTF. CDR3 sequence (DNA): TGTGCCAGCAGCCTAACCCGGACAGGGCAAGGCACCTTC.